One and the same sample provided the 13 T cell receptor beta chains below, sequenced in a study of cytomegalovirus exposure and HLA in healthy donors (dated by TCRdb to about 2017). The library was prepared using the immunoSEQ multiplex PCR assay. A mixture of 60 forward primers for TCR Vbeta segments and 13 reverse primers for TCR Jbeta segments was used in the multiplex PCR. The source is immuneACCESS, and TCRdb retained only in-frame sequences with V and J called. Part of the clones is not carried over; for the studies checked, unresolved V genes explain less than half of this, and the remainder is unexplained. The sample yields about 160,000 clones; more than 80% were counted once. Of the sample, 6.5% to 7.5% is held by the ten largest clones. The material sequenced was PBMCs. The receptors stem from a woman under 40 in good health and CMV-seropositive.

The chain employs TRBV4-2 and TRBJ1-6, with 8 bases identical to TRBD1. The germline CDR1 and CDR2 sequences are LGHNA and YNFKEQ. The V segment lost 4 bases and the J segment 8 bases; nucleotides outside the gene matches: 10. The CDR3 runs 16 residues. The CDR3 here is CASSRQGAGYDSPLHF. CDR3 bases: TGTGCCAGCAGCCGTCAGGGGGCGGGGTATGATTCACCCCTCCACTTT.

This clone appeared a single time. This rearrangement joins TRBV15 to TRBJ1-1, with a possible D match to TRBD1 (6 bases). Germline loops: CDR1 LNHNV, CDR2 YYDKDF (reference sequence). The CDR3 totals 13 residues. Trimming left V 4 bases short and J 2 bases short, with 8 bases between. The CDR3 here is CATSTGVNTEAFF. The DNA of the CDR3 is TGTGCCACCAGCACAGGGGTAAACACTGAAGCTTTCTTT.

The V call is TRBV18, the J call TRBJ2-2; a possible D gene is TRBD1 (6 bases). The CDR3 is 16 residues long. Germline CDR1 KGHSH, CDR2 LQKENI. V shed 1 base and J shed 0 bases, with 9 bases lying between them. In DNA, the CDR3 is TGTGCCAGCTCACCACGGGCAGGGGCGAACACCGGGGAGCTGTTTTTT. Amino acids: CASSPRAGANTGELFF.

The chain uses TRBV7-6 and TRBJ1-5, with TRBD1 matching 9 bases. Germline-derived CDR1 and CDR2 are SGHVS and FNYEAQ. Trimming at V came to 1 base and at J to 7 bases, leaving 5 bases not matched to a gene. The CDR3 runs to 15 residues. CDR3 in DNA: TGTGCCAGCAGCTTAGTGGGACAGGGAGACCAGCCCCAGCATTTT. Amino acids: CASSLVGQGDQPQHF.

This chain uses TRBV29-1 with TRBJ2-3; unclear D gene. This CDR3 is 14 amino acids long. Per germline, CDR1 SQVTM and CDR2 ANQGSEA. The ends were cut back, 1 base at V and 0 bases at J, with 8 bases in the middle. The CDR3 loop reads CSVEGALSTDTQYF. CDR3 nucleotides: TGCAGCGTTGAAGGGGCGCTTAGCACAGATACGCAGTATTTT.

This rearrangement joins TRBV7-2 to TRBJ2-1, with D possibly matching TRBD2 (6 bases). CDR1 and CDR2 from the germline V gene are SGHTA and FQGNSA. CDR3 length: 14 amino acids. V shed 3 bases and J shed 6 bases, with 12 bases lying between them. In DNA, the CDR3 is TGTGCCAGCAGCTTTCTACGGGGGATCAATGAGCAGTTCTTC. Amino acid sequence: CASSFLRGINEQFF.

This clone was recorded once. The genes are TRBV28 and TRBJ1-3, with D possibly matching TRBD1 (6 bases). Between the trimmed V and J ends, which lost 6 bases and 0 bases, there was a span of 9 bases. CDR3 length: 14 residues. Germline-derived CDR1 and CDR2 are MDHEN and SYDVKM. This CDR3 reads CASRDSSSGNTIYF. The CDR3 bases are TGTGCCAGCAGGGACAGTTCCTCTGGAAACACCATATATTTT.

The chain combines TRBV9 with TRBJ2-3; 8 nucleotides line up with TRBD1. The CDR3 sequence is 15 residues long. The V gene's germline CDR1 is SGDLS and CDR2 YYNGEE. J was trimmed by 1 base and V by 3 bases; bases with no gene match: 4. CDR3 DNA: TGTGCCAGCAGCGCCAGGGGGCGCCGCACAGATACGCAGTATTTT. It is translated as CASSARGRRTDTQYF.

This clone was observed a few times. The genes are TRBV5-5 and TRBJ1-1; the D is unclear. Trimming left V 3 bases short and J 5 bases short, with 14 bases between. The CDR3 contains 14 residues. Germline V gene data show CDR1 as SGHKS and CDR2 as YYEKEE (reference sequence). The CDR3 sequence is CASSSLSRWTEAFF. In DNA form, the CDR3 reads TGTGCCAGCAGCTCTCTCTCGAGGTGGACTGAAGCTTTCTTT.

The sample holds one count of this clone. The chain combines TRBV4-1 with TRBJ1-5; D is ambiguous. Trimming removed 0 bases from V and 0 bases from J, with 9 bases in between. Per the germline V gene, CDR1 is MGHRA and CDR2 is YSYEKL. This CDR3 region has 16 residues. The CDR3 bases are TGCGCCAGCAGCCAAGATAGCGGCTATAGCAATCAGCCCCAGCATTTT. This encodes CASSQDSGYSNQPQHF.

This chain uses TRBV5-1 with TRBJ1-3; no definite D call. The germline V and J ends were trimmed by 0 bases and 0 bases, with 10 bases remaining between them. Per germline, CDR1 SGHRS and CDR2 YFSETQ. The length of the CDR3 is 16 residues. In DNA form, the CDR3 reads TGCGCCAGCAGCTTGGGAACAACAGCCTCTGGAAACACCATATATTTT. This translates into CASSLGTTASGNTIYF.

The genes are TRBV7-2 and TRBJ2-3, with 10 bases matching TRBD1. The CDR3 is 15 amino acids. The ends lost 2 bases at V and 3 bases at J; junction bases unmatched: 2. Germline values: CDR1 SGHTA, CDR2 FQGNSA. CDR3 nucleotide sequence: TGTGCCAGCAGCTTAATGGGACAGGGGACAGATACGCAGTATTTT. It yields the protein CASSLMGQGTDTQYF.

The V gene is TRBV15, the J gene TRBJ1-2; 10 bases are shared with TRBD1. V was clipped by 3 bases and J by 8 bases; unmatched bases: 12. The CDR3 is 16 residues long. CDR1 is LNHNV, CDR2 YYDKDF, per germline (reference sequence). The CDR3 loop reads CATSRGGDRGFGGYTF. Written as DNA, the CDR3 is TGTGCCACCAGCAGGGGGGGGGACAGGGGATTCGGAGGCTACACCTTC. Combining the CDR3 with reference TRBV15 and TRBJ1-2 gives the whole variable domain DAMVIQNPRYQVTQFGKPVTLSCSQTLNHNVMYWYQQKSSQAPKLLFHYYDKDFNNEADTPDNFQSRRPNTSFCFLDIRSPGLGDTAMYLCATSRGGDRGFGGYTFGSGTRLTVV.